Below, 16 T cell receptor beta chains from the same sample are listed, as sequenced in a study of blood T cells in healthy people across ages. Then a second PCR, running about 6 to 12 cycles, was carried out with a sample-barcoded 5' primer and a J-beta primer mix. TCRdb itself ran the 5' RACE reads through MiXCR, one entry per CDR3 protein. This table holds about a million distinct CDR3 sequences, 51% found once. Sequenced: blood. The receptors shown here come from an older woman in good health.

This clonotype came up a few times. The rearrangement joins TRBV6-2 or TRBV6-3 to TRBJ2-1; D is perhaps TRBD1 (6 bases). Germline assignment: CDR1 MNHEY and CDR2 SVGEGT. The V gene lost 9 bases and the J gene lost 2 bases, with 11 bases spanning the gap. The CDR3 is made up of 13 amino acids. CDR3 nucleotides: TGTGCCAGTAATGAGGGGGCCTACAATGAGCAGTTCTTC. The encoded protein is CASNEGAYNEQFF.

The chain employs TRBV28 and TRBJ2-4; D may correspond to TRBD1 or TRBD2 (5 bases each). Gene TRBJ2-7 matches the end of the DNA better, so the J call may be wrong. The CDR3 covers 13 residues. CDR1 is MDHEN and CDR2 is SYDVKM in the germline V gene. CDR3 DNA: TGTGCCAGCAGTACGGGGCCCACCTACGAGCAGTACTTC. Translated: CASSTGPTYEQYF.

In DNA, the CDR3 is TGCGCCAGCAGCTTGGGGCCGGCGGGACTAGAGGAGACCCAGTACTTC. This codes for CASSLGPAGLEETQYF. The V call is TRBV5-1, the J call TRBJ2-5, with 8 bases identical to TRBD2. Germline CDR1 SGHRS, CDR2 YFSETQ. The CDR3 covers 16 residues. Trimming at V came to 0 bases and at J to 5 bases, leaving 9 bases not matched to a gene.

This clonotype appeared a few times. The chain carries TRBV10-3 and TRBJ2-7; TRBD1 aligns across 10 bases. Germline values: CDR1 ENHRY, CDR2 SYGVKD. This CDR3 contains 15 residues. Trimming cost V 7 bases and J 2 bases; bases outside gene matches: 8. CDR3 DNA sequence: TGTGCCATCATGGGGGAGACAGGGGGCACCTACGAGCAGTACTTC. This encodes CAIMGETGGTYEQYF.

The chain employs TRBV14 and TRBJ1-6; the match to TRBD1 covers 7 bases. Germline V gene data show CDR1 as SGHDN and CDR2 as FVKESK. The V segment lost 7 bases and the J segment 7 bases; nucleotides outside the gene matches: 7. The CDR3 covers 14 residues. The CDR3 protein is CASTQGGPNSPLHF. CDR3 DNA sequence: TGTGCCAGCACCCAGGGGGGTCCCAATTCACCCCTCCACTTT.

J is TRBJ2-1 and V is TRBV2; D is undetermined. The CDR3 contains 13 residues. V shed 6 bases and J shed 5 bases, with 11 bases lying between them. Germline lookup yields CDR1 SNHLY and CDR2 FYNNEI. In DNA form, the CDR3 reads TGTGCCAGCAGCTTATTCCAGGACAATGAGCAGTTCTTC. This sequence encodes CASSLFQDNEQFF. The full variable domain, completed using reference TRBV2 and TRBJ2-1, is EPEVTQTPSHQVTQMGQEVILRCVPISNHLYFYWYRQILGQKVEFLVSFYNNEISEKSEIFDDQFSVERPDGSNFTLKIRSTKLEDSAMYFCASSLFQDNEQFFGPGTRLTVL.

This clonotype showed up just a few times. J is TRBJ1-1 and V is TRBV4-2, with D unresolved. The CDR3 covers 13 residues. Germline V gene sequence: CDR1 LGHNA, CDR2 YNFKEQ. Trimming stripped 0 bases from V and 13 bases from J, with 15 bases between. The DNA of the CDR3 is TGTGCCAGCAGCCAAGATCGCTACCAAGCAGGTTTCTTT. Protein sequence: CASSQDRYQAGFF.

This clonotype was detected a few times. The chain couples TRBV28 to TRBJ2-7; D is unclear. The CDR3 length is 11 residues. V shed 4 bases and J shed 5 bases, with 6 bases lying between them. Germline V gives CDR1 MDHEN, CDR2 SYDVKM. DNA for the CDR3: TGTGCCAGCAGTTCGCGTGACGAGCAGTACTTC. It yields the protein CASSSRDEQYF.

This clonotype was counted between two and nine times. The chain joins TRBV4-1 to TRBJ2-7, with TRBD2 as a possible D gene (6 bases). Trimming took 3 bases from V and 4 from J, leaving 10 bases between them. Germline values: CDR1 MGHRA, CDR2 YSYEKL. The CDR3 consists of 13 residues. The CDR3 spells CASSHSLAYEQYF. The DNA of the CDR3 is TGCGCCAGCAGCCATTCCCTAGCGTACGAGCAGTACTTC.

This clonotype was seen a few times. The V call is TRBV12-3 or TRBV12-4, the J call TRBJ1-2; 8 bases align to TRBD1. This CDR3 spans 12 amino acids. J gave up 8 bases and V 5 bases, and 4 bases lay outside the gene matches. This CDR3 reads CASSTGDRGYTF. The CDR3 coding sequence is TGTGCCAGCAGTACAGGGGACAGGGGCTACACCTTC.

The V and J genes are TRBV5-5 and TRBJ2-7; D is unresolved. CDR1 is SGHKS and CDR2 is YYEKEE in the germline V gene (reference sequence). V was cut by 3 bases and J by 6 bases, with 13 bases left in between. This CDR3 contains 13 residues. CDR3 DNA sequence: TGTGCCAGCAGCTCCCGGATTTCTTTCGAGCAGTACTTC. Translating gives CASSSRISFEQYF.

This clonotype showed up just once. The gene calls are TRBV5-1 and TRBJ2-5, with D possibly matching TRBD1 (5 bases). Germline loops: CDR1 SGHRS, CDR2 YFSETQ. The CDR3 is 12 residues long. Trimming stripped 0 bases from V and 9 bases from J, with 9 bases between. CDR3 sequence (DNA): TGCGCCAGCAGCTTGGAGGCCAGGGCCCAGTACTTC. Translated: CASSLEARAQYF.

The rearrangement joins TRBV20-1 to TRBJ2-7; a possible D gene is TRBD1 (6 bases). The length of the CDR3 is 15 residues. The germline gives CDR1 DFQATT, CDR2 SNEGSKA (reference sequence). V was clipped by 1 base and J by 0 bases, with 13 bases between them. The CDR3, as DNA: TGCAGTGCTAGAGGGAGGACAGAACTCTCCTACGAGCAGTACTTC. It codes for CSARGRTELSYEQYF.

This clonotype has only one observation. The gene calls are TRBV20-1 and TRBJ1-2; 10 positions agree with TRBD1. V was pared by 5 bases and J by 2 bases, with 11 bases of the junction left unmatched. The germline V gene encodes CDR1 DFQATT and CDR2 SNEGSKA (reference sequence). The CDR3 covers 16 residues. CDR3 nucleotides: TGCAGTGCTGGAACGGGACAGGGGTCGGGAAACTATGGCTACACCTTC. Residues: CSAGTGQGSGNYGYTF.

The V call is TRBV7-2, the J call TRBJ1-6; maybe TRBD1 (6 bases). The CDR3 is 16 amino acids. The ends were cut back, 6 bases at V and 5 bases at J, with 17 bases in the middle. From germline, CDR1 is SGHTA and CDR2 FQGNSA. Here the CDR3 DNA reads TGTGCCAGCAGTCTAGCCCGAGGACAGCATAATTCACCCCTCCACTTT. It yields the protein CASSLARGQHNSPLHF.

The chain recombines TRBV5-1 with TRBJ1-5, with unresolved D. This CDR3 has 15 amino acids. V gave up 0 bases and J gave up 6 bases, with 13 bases separating them. CDR1 and CDR2 from the germline V gene are SGHRS and YFSETQ. In nucleotides, the CDR3 is TGCGCCAGCAGCTTGGGTTGGGAAGAGGGTCAGCCCCAGCATTTT. It codes for CASSLGWEEGQPQHF.